This T cell receptor (beta chain) was identified in a study of regulatory T cells in long-lasting Graves disease. The time point here: persistent/refractory GD, antithyroid drugs over 5 years with positive TRAb. Researchers made the TCR library from RNA that was extracted from PBMCs. Trimming removed 3 bases at V and 0 bases at J, with 5 bases between. In germline, CDR1 is SQVTM, CDR2 ANQGSEA. The CDR3 has 12 residues. The TCR beta library used iRepertoire HTBI primers with Arm-PCR amplification of CDR3. MiXCR, applied by TCRdb to the multiplex PCR reads, yields one record per CDR3 protein. The sample yields roughly 500,000 distinct CDR3 sequences, about a fifth seen once.

The clonotype originates from a female donor with Graves disease. The starting material was peripheral blood mononuclear cells (PBMCs), obtained when the disease was refractory, from a patient treated with antithyroid drugs. V gene TRBV29-1 combines with J gene TRBJ1-1; D gene unclear. This CDR3 reads CSVEKMNTEAFF. CDR3 in DNA: TGCAGCGTTGAGAAAATGAACACTGAAGCTTTCTTT.